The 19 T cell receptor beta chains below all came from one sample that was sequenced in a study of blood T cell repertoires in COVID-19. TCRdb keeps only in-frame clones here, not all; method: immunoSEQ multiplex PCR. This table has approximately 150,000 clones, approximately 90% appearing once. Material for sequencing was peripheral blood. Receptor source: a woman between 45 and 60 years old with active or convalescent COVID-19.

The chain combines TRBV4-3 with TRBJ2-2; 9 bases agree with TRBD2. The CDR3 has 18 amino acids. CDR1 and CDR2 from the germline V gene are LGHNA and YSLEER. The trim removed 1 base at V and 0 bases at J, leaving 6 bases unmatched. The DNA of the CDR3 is TGCGCCAGCAGCCAAGCTACATCTAGCGGGGCGAACACCGGGGAGCTGTTTTTT. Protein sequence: CASSQATSSGANTGELFF.

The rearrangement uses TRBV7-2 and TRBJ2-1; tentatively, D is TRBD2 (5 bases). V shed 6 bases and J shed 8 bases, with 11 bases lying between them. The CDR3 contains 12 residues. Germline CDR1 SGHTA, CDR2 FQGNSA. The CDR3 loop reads CASRRVGDEQFF. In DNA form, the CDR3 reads TGTGCCAGCAGACGGGTGGGAGATGAGCAGTTCTTC. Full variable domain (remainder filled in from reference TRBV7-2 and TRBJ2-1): GAGVSQSPSNKVTEKGKDVELRCDPISGHTALYWYRQSLGQGLEFLIYFQGNSAPDKSGLPSDRFSAERTGGSVSTLTIQRTQQEDSAVYLCASRRVGDEQFFGPGTRLTVL.

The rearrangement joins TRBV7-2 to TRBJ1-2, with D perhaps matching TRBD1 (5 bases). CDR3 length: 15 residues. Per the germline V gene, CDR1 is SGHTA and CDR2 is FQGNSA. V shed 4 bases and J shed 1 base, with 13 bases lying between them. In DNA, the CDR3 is TGTGCCAGCAGCTCCGACAGCGGGTATAACTATGGCTACACCTTC. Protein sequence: CASSSDSGYNYGYTF.

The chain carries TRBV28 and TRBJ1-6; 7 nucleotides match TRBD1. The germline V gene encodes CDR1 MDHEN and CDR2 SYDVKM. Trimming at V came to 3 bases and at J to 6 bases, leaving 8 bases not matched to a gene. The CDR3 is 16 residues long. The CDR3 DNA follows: TGTGCCAGCAGTTTTCAGGGAGACAGGGCTAATTCACCCCTCCACTTT. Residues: CASSFQGDRANSPLHF.

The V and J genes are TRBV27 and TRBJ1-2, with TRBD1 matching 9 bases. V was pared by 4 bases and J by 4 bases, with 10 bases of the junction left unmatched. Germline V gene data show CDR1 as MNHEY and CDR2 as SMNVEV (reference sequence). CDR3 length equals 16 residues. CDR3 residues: CASSSNRQGVFYGYTF. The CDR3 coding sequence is TGTGCCAGCAGTTCCAACCGACAGGGGGTTTTCTATGGCTACACCTTC.

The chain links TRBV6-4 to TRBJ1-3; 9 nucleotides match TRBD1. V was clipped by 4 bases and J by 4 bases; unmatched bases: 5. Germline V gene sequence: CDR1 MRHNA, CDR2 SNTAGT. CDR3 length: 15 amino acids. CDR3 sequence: CASSAGTGFGNTIYF. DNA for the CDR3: TGTGCCAGCAGTGCCGGGACAGGGTTCGGAAACACCATATATTTT.

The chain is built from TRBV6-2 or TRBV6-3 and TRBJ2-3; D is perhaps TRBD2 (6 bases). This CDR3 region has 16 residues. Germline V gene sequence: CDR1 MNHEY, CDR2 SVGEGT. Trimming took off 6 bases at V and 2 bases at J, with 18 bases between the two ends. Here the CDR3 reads CASSSGLHTLTDTQYF. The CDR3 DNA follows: TGTGCCAGCAGCTCGGGACTTCACACCCTCACAGATACGCAGTATTTT.

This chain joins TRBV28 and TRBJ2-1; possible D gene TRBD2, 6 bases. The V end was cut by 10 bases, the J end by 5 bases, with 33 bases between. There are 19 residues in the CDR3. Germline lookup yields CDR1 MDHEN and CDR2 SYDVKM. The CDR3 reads CATHPVGGKLGPANNEQFF. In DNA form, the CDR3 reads TGTGCCACCCACCCAGTAGGAGGGAAATTAGGGCCAGCGAACAATGAGCAGTTCTTC.

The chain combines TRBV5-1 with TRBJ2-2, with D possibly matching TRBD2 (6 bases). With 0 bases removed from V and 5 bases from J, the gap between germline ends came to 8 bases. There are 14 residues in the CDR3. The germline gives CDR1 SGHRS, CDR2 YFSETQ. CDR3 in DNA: TGCGCCAGCAGCTTGGCCGCGGGGACCGGGGAGCTGTTTTTT. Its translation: CASSLAAGTGELFF.

CDR3 protein: CASSQEIREEKLFF. The CDR3, as DNA: TGTGCCAGCAGCCAAGAAATAAGGGAGGAAAAACTGTTTTTT. V is TRBV4-2 and J is TRBJ1-4; D unresolved. The CDR3 totals 14 residues. V shed 0 bases and J shed 8 bases, with 10 bases lying between them. CDR1 is LGHNA and CDR2 is YNFKEQ in the germline V gene.

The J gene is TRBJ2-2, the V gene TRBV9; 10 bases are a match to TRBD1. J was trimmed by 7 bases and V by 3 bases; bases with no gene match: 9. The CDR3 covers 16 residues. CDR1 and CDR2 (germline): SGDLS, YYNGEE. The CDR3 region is CASSDDRDRGVGELFF. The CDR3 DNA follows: TGTGCCAGCAGCGATGACCGGGACAGGGGAGTCGGGGAGCTGTTTTTT. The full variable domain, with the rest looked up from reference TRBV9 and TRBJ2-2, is DSGVTQTPKHLITATGQRVTLRCSPRSGDLSVYWYQQSLDQGLQFLIQYYNGEERAKGNILERFSAQQFPDLHSELNLSSLELGDSALYFCASSDDRDRGVGELFFGEGSRLTVL.

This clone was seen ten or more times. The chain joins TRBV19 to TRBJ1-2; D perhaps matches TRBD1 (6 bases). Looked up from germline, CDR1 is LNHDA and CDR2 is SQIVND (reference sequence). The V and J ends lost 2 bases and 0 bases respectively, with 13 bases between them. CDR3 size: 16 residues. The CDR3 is CASSIIGGGPNYGYTF. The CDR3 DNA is TGTGCCAGTAGTATAATCGGCGGGGGGCCTAACTATGGCTACACCTTC.

CDR3 region: CASSLGLLEMNTEAFF. The DNA of the CDR3 is TGTGCCAGCAGCTTAGGACTATTGGAGATGAACACTGAAGCTTTCTTT. This sequence joins TRBV11-1 and TRBJ1-1; D is unclear. The CDR3 spans 16 residues. Germline CDR1 and CDR2: SGHAT and FQDESV (reference sequence). The V end lost 1 base, the J end lost 0 bases, and 12 bases lay between the germline ends.

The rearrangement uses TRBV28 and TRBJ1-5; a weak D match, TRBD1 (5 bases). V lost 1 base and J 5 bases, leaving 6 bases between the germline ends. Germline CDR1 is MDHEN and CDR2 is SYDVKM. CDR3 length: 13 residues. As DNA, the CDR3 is TGTGCCAGCAGTTTATCGGGGGATCAGCCCCAGCATTTT. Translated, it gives CASSLSGDQPQHF. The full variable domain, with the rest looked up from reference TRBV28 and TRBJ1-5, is DVKVTQSSRYLVKRTGEKVFLECVQDMDHENMFWYRQDPGLGLRLIYFSYDVKMKEKGDIPEGYSVSREKKERFSLILESASTNQTSMYLCASSLSGDQPQHFGDGTRLSIL.

The CDR3 sequence: CASRITQGTEAFF. Written as DNA, the CDR3 is TGTGCCAGCAGAATAACCCAGGGCACTGAAGCTTTCTTT. The rearrangement uses TRBV6-5 and TRBJ1-1; D is possibly TRBD1 (5 bases). Per the germline V gene, CDR1 is MNHEY and CDR2 is SVGAGI. The CDR3 covers 13 residues. Trimming cost V 6 bases and J 4 bases, with 12 bases left between them.

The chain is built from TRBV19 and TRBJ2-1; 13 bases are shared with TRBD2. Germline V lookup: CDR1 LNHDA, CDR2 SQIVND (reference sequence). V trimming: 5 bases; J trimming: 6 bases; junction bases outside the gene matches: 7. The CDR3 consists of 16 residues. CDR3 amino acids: CASSGLAGAVVNEQFF. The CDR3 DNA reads TGTGCCAGTAGTGGACTAGCGGGGGCCGTTGTCAATGAGCAGTTCTTC.

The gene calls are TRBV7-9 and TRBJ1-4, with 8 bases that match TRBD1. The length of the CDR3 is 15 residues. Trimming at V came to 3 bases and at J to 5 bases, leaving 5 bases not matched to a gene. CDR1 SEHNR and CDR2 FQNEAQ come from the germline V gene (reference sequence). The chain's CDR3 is CASSFGQGGNEKLFF. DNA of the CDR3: TGTGCCAGCAGCTTTGGACAGGGTGGGAATGAAAAACTGTTTTTT.

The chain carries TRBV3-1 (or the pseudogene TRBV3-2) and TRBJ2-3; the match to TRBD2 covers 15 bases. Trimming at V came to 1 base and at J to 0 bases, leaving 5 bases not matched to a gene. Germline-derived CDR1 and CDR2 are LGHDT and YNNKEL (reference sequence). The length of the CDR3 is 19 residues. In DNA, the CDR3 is TGTGCCAGCAGCCAAGTCGGACTAGCGGGGGGGCCCAGCACAGATACGCAGTATTTT. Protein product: CASSQVGLAGGPSTDTQYF.

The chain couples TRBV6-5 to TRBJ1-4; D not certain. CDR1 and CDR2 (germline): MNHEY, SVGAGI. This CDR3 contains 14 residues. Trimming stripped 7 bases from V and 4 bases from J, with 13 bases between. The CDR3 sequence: CASTDGVGNEKLFF. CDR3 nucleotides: TGTGCCAGCACCGACGGGGTCGGTAATGAAAAACTGTTTTTT.